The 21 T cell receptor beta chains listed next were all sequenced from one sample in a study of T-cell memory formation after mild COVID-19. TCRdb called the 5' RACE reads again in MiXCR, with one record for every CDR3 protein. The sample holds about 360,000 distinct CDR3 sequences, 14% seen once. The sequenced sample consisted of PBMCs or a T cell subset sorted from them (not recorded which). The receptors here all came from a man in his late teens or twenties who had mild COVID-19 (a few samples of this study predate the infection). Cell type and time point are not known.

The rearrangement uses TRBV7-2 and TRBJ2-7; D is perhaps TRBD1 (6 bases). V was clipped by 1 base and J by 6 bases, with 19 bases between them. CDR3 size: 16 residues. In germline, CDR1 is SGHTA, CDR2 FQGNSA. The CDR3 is CASSLVHRDRSGEQYF. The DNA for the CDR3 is TGTGCCAGCAGCTTAGTTCACAGGGACCGATCCGGCGAGCAGTACTTC.

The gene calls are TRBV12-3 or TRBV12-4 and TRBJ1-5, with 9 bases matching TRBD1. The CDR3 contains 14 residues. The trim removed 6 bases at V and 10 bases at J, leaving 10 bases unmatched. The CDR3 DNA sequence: TGTGCCAGCAGGTCCGGGACAGGGTTTTACCCCCAGCATTTT. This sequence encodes CASRSGTGFYPQHF.

The CDR3 sequence is CASRRHNQPQHF. The DNA of the CDR3 is TGTGCCAGCAGACGTCACAATCAGCCCCAGCATTTT. The chain is built from TRBV28 and TRBJ1-5; D not certain. CDR1 and CDR2 from the germline V gene are MDHEN and SYDVKM. The CDR3 runs 12 residues. The V end was cut by 6 bases, the J end by 3 bases, with 6 bases between. The full variable domain, rest sourced from reference TRBV28 and TRBJ1-5, is DVKVTQSSRYLVKRTGEKVFLECVQDMDHENMFWYRQDPGLGLRLIYFSYDVKMKEKGDIPEGYSVSREKKERFSLILESASTNQTSMYLCASRRHNQPQHFGDGTRLSIL.

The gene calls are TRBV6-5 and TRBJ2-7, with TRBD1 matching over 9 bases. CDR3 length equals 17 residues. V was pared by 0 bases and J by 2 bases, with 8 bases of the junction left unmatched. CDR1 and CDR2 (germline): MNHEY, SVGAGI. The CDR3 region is CASSYSSGTGNAYEQYF. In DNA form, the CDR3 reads TGTGCCAGCAGTTACTCATCCGGGACAGGGAACGCCTACGAGCAGTACTTC.

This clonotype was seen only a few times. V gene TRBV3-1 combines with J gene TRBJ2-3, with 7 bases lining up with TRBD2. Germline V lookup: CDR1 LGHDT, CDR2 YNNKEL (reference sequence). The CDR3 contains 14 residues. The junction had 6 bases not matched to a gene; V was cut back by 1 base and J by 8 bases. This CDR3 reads CASSQGLAGGTQYF. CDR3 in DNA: TGTGCCAGCAGCCAAGGACTAGCCGGGGGTACGCAGTATTTT.

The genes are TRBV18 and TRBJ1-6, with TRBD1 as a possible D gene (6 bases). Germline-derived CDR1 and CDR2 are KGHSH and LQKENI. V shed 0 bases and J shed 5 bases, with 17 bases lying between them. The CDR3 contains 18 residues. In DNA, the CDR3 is TGTGCCAGCTCACCACCACGGGGACATTCAGAAGATAATTCACCCCTCCACTTT. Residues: CASSPPRGHSEDNSPLHF.

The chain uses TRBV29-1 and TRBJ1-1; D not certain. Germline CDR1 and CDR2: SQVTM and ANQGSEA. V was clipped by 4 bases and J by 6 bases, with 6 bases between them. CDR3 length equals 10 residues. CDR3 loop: CSVGSAEAFF. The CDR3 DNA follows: TGCAGCGTTGGGTCCGCTGAAGCTTTCTTT.

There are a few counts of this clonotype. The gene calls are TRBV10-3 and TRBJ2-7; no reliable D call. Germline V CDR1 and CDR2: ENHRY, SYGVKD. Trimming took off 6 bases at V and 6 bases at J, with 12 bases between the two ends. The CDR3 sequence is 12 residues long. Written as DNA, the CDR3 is TGTGCCATCAGGGGGTCTTACCCCGAGCAGTACGTC. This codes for CAIRGSYPEQYV.

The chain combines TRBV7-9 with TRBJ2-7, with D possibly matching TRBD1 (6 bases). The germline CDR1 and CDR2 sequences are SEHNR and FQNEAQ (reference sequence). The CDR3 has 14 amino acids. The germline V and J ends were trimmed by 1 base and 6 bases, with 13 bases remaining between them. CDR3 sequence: CASSLGQGFGEQYV. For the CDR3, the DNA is TGTGCCAGCAGCTTAGGTCAGGGGTTCGGCGAGCAGTACGTC.

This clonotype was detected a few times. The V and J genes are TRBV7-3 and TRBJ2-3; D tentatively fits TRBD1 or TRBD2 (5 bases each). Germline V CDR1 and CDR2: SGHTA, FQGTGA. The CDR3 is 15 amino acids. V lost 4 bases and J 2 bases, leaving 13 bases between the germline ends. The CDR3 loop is CASSSITGATDTQYF. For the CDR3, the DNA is TGTGCCAGCAGCTCTATTACCGGGGCCACAGATACGCAGTATTTT.

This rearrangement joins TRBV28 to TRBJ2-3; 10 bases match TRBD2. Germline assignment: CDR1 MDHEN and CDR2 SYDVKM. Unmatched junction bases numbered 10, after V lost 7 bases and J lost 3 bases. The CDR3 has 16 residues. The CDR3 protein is CASTGWSGGATDTQYF. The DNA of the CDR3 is TGTGCCAGCACCGGATGGAGCGGGGGGGCTACAGATACGCAGTATTTT.

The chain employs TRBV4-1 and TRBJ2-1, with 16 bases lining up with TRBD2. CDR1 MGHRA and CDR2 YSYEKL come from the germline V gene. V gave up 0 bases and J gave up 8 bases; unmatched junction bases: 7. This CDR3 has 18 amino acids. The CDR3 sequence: CASSQDQGTSGGAYEQFF. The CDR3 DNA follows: TGCGCCAGCAGCCAAGATCAGGGGACTAGCGGGGGGGCCTATGAGCAGTTCTTC.

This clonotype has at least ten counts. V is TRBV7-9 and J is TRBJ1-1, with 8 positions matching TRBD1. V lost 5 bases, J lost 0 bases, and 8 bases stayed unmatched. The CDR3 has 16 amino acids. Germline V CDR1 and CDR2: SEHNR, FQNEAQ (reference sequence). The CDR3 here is CASSPRDRTMNTEAFF. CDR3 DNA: TGTGCCAGCAGCCCGCGGGACAGGACCATGAACACTGAAGCTTTCTTT.

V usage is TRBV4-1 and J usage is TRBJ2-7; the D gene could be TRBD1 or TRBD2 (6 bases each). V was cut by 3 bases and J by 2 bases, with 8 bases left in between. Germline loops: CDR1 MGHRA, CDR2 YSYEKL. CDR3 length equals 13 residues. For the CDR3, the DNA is TGCGCCAGCAGCCATAGGGGGGCCTACGAGCAGTACTTC. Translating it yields CASSHRGAYEQYF.

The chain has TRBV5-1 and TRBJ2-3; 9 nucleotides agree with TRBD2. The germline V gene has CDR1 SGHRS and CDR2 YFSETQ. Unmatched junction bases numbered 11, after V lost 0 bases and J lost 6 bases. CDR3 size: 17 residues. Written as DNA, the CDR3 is TGCGCCAGCAGCTTGGGTCTAGCGGGGATCGCCGTGGATACGCAGTATTTT. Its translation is CASSLGLAGIAVDTQYF. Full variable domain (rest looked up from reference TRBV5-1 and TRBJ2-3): KAGVTQTPRYLIKTRGQQVTLSCSPISGHRSVSWYQQTPGQGLQFLFEYFSETQRNKGNFPGRFSGRQFSNSRSEMNVSTLELGDSALYLCASSLGLAGIAVDTQYFGPGTRLTVL.

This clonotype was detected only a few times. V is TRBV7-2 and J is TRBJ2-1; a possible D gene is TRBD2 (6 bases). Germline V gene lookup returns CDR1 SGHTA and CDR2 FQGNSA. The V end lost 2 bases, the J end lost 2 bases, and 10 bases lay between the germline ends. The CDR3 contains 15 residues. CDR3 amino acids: CASSLTGETYNEQFF. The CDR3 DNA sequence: TGTGCCAGCAGCTTAACGGGGGAAACCTACAATGAGCAGTTCTTC.

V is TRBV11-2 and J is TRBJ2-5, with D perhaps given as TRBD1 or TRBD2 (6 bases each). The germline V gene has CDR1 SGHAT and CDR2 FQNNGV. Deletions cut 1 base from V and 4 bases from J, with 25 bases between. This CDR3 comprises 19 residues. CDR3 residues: CASSLVPGGDTRGRETQYF. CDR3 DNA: TGTGCCAGCAGCTTAGTTCCCGGCGGGGACACCCGGGGTCGAGAGACCCAGTACTTC.

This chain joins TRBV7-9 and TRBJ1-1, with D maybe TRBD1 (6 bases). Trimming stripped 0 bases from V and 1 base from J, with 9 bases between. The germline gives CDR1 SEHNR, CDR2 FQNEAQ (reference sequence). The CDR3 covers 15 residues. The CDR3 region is CASSLAGTPNTEAFF. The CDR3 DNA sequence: TGTGCCAGCAGCTTAGCGGGGACACCGAACACTGAAGCTTTCTTT.

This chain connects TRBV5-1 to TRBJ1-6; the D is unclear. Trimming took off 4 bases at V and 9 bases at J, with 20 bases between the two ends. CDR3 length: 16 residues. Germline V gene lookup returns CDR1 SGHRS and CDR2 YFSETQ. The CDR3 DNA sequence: TGCGCCAGCAGCCCCGACCAGGCGACGGCGAGTTCACCCCTCCACTTT. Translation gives CASSPDQATASSPLHF.

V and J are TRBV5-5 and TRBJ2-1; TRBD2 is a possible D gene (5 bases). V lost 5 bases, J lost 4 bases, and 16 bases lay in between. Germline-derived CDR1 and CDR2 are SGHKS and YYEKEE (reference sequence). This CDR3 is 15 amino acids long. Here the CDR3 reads CASSPDLRGYNEQFF. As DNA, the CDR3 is TGTGCCAGCAGTCCCGACCTCCGGGGTTACAATGAGCAGTTCTTC.

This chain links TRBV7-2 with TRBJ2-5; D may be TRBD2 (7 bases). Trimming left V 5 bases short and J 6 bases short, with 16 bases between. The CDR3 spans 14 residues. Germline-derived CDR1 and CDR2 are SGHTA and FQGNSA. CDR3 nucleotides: TGTGCCAGCAGCGTCCGGGACGGGGGGCAGACCCAGTACTTC. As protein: CASSVRDGGQTQYF.